One sample yielded the 32 T cell receptor beta chains listed below, sequenced in a study of T cell repertoires in cytomegalovirus infection. TCRdb independently ran MiXCR on the reads; one entry per CDR3 protein. The sample holds about 740,000 distinct CDR3 sequences; roughly 35% are singletons and the top ten take around 2.8%. Sequenced input: PBMCs. The receptors originated from a human donor in good health (CMV status not recorded). Some clones in this sample may be carry-over from other donors' samples.

This clonotype showed up just a few times. The chain couples TRBV5-1 to TRBJ1-2; D is unclear. This CDR3 is built from 13 residues. In germline, CDR1 is SGHRS, CDR2 YFSETQ. The V gene lost 0 bases and the J gene lost 4 bases, with 7 bases spanning the gap. The CDR3 loop is CASSLDSPYGYTF. The CDR3 DNA reads as TGCGCCAGCAGCTTGGATTCGCCCTATGGCTACACCTTC.

V is TRBV7-2 and J is TRBJ2-4; 11 nucleotides match TRBD2. The CDR3 spans 14 residues. The germline CDR1 and CDR2 sequences are SGHTA and FQGNSA. The J segment lost 16 bases and the V segment lost 1 base, leaving 9 bases of the junction unmatched. In nucleotides, the CDR3 is TGTGCCAGCAGCTTAGAAGGTAGCGGGAGGGGTAGATACTTC. Protein sequence: CASSLEGSGRGRYF.

V is TRBV29-1 and J is TRBJ2-4, with D perhaps matching TRBD1 (7 bases). The CDR3 totals 14 residues. V lost 6 bases and J 0 bases, leaving 12 bases between the germline ends. The V gene's germline CDR1 is SQVTM and CDR2 ANQGSEA. CDR3 region: CSVSQGGAKNIQYF. DNA for the CDR3: TGCAGCGTCTCGCAGGGGGGAGCCAAAAACATTCAGTACTTC.

The genes are TRBV6-1 and TRBJ1-5; the D is unclear. Trimming cost V 6 bases and J 0 bases, with 15 bases left between them. This CDR3 contains 16 residues. Germline-derived CDR1 and CDR2 are MNHNS and SASEGT. The CDR3: CASRENGIYSNQPQHF. DNA of the CDR3: TGTGCCAGCAGAGAGAACGGGATATATAGCAATCAGCCCCAGCATTTT.

Only a few counts were recorded for this clonotype. The rearrangement links TRBV27 to TRBJ2-5; 8 positions match TRBD1. The CDR3 has 14 residues. The germline V gene has CDR1 MNHEY and CDR2 SMNVEV (reference sequence). V was pared by 6 bases and J by 0 bases, with 3 bases of the junction left unmatched. Written as DNA, the CDR3 is TGTGCCAGCAGCCTGACAGGGGACCAAGAGACCCAGTACTTC. This sequence encodes CASSLTGDQETQYF.

This clonotype has only a few counts. V usage is TRBV2 and J usage is TRBJ2-1; tentative D call: TRBD2 (6 bases). V gave up 0 bases and J gave up 4 bases, with 13 bases separating them. CDR1 and CDR2 from the germline V gene are SNHLY and FYNNEI. CDR3 length equals 16 residues. The CDR3 loop is CASSEAGLAIYNEQFF. The CDR3 bases are TGTGCCAGCAGTGAAGCGGGGCTAGCGATATACAATGAGCAGTTCTTC. The full variable domain, in which reference TRBV2 and TRBJ2-1 provide the parts outside the CDR3, is EPEVTQTPSHQVTQMGQEVILRCVPISNHLYFYWYRQILGQKVEFLVSFYNNEISEKSEIFDDQFSVERPDGSNFTLKIRSTKLEDSAMYFCASSEAGLAIYNEQFFGPGTRLTVL.

This clonotype was picked up one time. This chain joins TRBV28 and TRBJ2-3; TRBD2 agrees at 9 bases. Looked up from germline, CDR1 is MDHEN and CDR2 is SYDVKM. V was pared by 8 bases and J by 5 bases, with 11 bases of the junction left unmatched. The CDR3 has 15 residues. CDR3 sequence: CASLSLGLAGDTQYF. In DNA, the CDR3 is TGTGCCAGCCTCAGTTTGGGACTAGCAGGAGATACGCAGTATTTT. The complete variable domain, with remaining parts taken from reference TRBV28 and TRBJ2-3, reads DVKVTQSSRYLVKRTGEKVFLECVQDMDHENMFWYRQDPGLGLRLIYFSYDVKMKEKGDIPEGYSVSREKKERFSLILESASTNQTSMYLCASLSLGLAGDTQYFGPGTRLTVL.

This chain joins TRBV20-1 and TRBJ1-6; D unclear. CDR1 and CDR2 from the germline V gene are DFQATT and SNEGSKA (reference sequence). The CDR3 loop spans 17 amino acids. Trimming removed 0 bases at V and 7 bases at J, with 19 bases between. The CDR3 here is CSAREIKGISTNSPLHF. Written as DNA, the CDR3 is TGCAGTGCTAGAGAAATTAAGGGCATCTCTACCAATTCACCCCTCCACTTT.

The chain links TRBV27 to TRBJ2-2; 7 bases are shared with TRBD1. Germline CDR1 MNHEY, CDR2 SMNVEV (reference sequence). The CDR3 is made up of 14 amino acids. Trimming took 6 bases from V and 7 from J; bases not matched to a gene: 8. CDR3 nucleotide sequence: TGTGCCAGCAGAAGACAGGGCTGGAGCGGGGAGCTGTTTTTT. Residues: CASRRQGWSGELFF.

V usage is TRBV6-1 and J usage is TRBJ1-2; no definite D call. This CDR3 has 12 amino acids. The germline V gene has CDR1 MNHNS and CDR2 SASEGT. V dropped 7 bases and J dropped 8 bases, with 14 bases sitting between them. The CDR3 sequence: CASTPMGVGYTF. CDR3 nucleotides: TGTGCCAGCACCCCTATGGGCGTCGGCTACACCTTC.

This rearrangement joins TRBV5-1 to TRBJ1-4, with TRBD1 as a possible D gene (6 bases). Germline CDR1 and CDR2: SGHRS and YFSETQ. The CDR3 covers 14 residues. Trimming took 3 bases from V and 3 from J, leaving 9 bases between them. CDR3 residues: CASSYEGANEKLFF. CDR3 DNA sequence: TGCGCCAGCAGCTACGAGGGGGCTAATGAAAAACTGTTTTTT.

Remarks on this clonotype: This is likely a read error, given that the CDR3 carries no conserved phenylalanine or tryptophan at its end. The chain combines TRBV12-3 or TRBV12-4 with TRBJ2-3; D remains unclear. The CDR3 covers 13 residues. The CDR3 here is CAKSRVGTYTQYL. For the CDR3, the DNA is TGTGCCAAGAGCCGCGTGGGCACATATACGCAGTATTTG.

This clonotype occurred a few times. The rearrangement links TRBV12-3 or TRBV12-4 to TRBJ1-5; 7 bases line up with TRBD1. This CDR3 has 13 residues. The J segment lost 5 bases and the V segment lost 6 bases, leaving 4 bases of the junction unmatched. The CDR3 region is CASRGQSHQPQHF. The CDR3 DNA reads as TGTGCCAGCAGGGGACAGTCCCATCAGCCCCAGCATTTT.

At least ten counts were recorded for this clonotype. The rearrangement uses TRBV7-8 and TRBJ2-7; D is perhaps TRBD1 or TRBD2 (5 bases each). Germline-derived CDR1 and CDR2 are SGHVS and FQNEAQ. The CDR3 spans 16 residues. V lost 1 base and J lost 0, with 13 bases in between. CDR3 coding DNA: TGTGCCAGCAGCTTAGGAGGGACGCTTAGCTCCTACGAGCAGTACTTC. It translates to CASSLGGTLSSYEQYF. Full variable domain (outside the CDR3, taken from reference TRBV7-8 and TRBJ2-7): GAGVSQSPRYKVAKRGQDVALRCDPISGHVSLFWYQQALGQGPEFLTYFQNEAQLDKSGLPSDRFFAERPEGSVSTLKIQRTQQEDSAVYLCASSLGGTLSSYEQYFGPGTRLTVT.

The rearrangement uses TRBV5-6 and TRBJ2-2, with 15 positions matching TRBD2. The CDR3 extends over 17 amino acids. V lost 4 bases, J lost 4 bases, and 5 bases stayed unmatched. Germline CDR1 reads SGHDT; CDR2 reads YYEEEE. The CDR3: CASSRGLAGGVTGELFF. In DNA, the CDR3 is TGTGCCAGCAGCAGAGGACTAGCGGGGGGGGTCACCGGGGAGCTGTTTTTT.

This clonotype was observed once. The chain employs TRBV24-1 and TRBJ2-7; D perhaps matches TRBD2 (6 bases). V was trimmed by 3 bases and J by 2 bases, leaving 10 bases between them. The CDR3 loop spans 14 amino acids. Germline CDR1 and CDR2: KGHDR and SFDVKD. In DNA, the CDR3 is TGTGCCACCAGTGATCCTCGACTAGCCTACGAGCAGTACTTC. This gives the protein CATSDPRLAYEQYF.

This clonotype was recorded many times. CDR3 amino acids: CASRILADRNYEQYF. The CDR3 bases are TGTGCCAGCAGGATCCTAGCGGACAGGAACTACGAGCAGTACTTC. The chain recombines TRBV28 with TRBJ2-7; the D gene could be TRBD1 or TRBD2 (7 bases each). V gave up 6 bases and J gave up 3 bases, with 18 bases separating them. Germline V gene sequence: CDR1 MDHEN, CDR2 SYDVKM. The CDR3 covers 15 residues. The full variable domain, completed using reference TRBV28 and TRBJ2-7, is DVKVTQSSRYLVKRTGEKVFLECVQDMDHENMFWYRQDPGLGLRLIYFSYDVKMKEKGDIPEGYSVSREKKERFSLILESASTNQTSMYLCASRILADRNYEQYFGPGTRLTVT.

The chain carries TRBV11-1 and TRBJ2-1, with D possibly matching TRBD2 (5 bases). Trimming removed 1 base at V and 7 bases at J, with 11 bases between. The CDR3 loop spans 14 amino acids. From germline, CDR1 is SGHAT and CDR2 FQDESV (reference sequence). The DNA of the CDR3 is TGTGCCAGCAGCTTAGACGGGAAGTGGAATGAGCAGTTCTTC. It codes for CASSLDGKWNEQFF. Filled out from reference TRBV11-1 and TRBJ2-1, the complete variable domain reads EAEVAQSPRYKITEKSQAVAFWCDPISGHATLYWYRQILGQGPELLVQFQDESVVDDSQLPKDRFSAERLKGVDSTLKIQPAELGDSAMYLCASSLDGKWNEQFFGPGTRLTVL.

This clonotype was recorded many times. The chain couples TRBV7-2 to TRBJ2-7; unclear D gene. V lost 1 base to trimming and J lost 5 bases, with 3 bases between them. The CDR3 length is 11 residues. Germline V gene sequence: CDR1 SGHTA, CDR2 FQGNSA. The CDR3 nucleotides are TGTGCCAGCAGCTTAGATGACGAGCAGTACTTC. Its protein product is CASSLDDEQYF.

The chain couples TRBV6-5 to TRBJ2-5, with D tentatively TRBD2 (5 bases). CDR3 length: 16 residues. V lost 2 bases, J lost 4 bases, and 17 bases lay in between. Germline V gives CDR1 MNHEY, CDR2 SVGAGI. The CDR3 region is CASSYGERAAGETQYF. DNA of the CDR3: TGTGCCAGCAGTTACGGCGAGAGGGCTGCCGGAGAGACCCAGTACTTC.

The chain combines TRBV20-1 with TRBJ1-2, with D hard to call. The CDR3 is 13 amino acids. V shed 2 bases and J shed 8 bases, with 15 bases lying between them. From germline, CDR1 is DFQATT and CDR2 SNEGSKA (reference sequence). The CDR3 DNA is TGCAGTGCTAGAAGCTCACAAAAGAACGGCTACACCTTC. Its protein is CSARSSQKNGYTF.

The chain recombines TRBV13 with TRBJ2-1; 12 bases line up with TRBD2. The germline gives CDR1 PRHDT, CDR2 FYEKMQ (reference sequence). The CDR3 consists of 14 residues. The trim removed 5 bases at V and 7 bases at J, leaving 3 bases unmatched. Here the CDR3 reads CASSASGRGNEQFF. Written as DNA, the CDR3 is TGTGCCAGCAGCGCTAGCGGGAGGGGGAATGAGCAGTTCTTC.

Notes on this clonotype: This clone may be a read error of a much larger clone one base away. The conserved closing phenylalanine or tryptophan is absent in this CDR3, likely reflecting a read error. The V call is TRBV14, the J call TRBJ2-1, with D unresolved. From germline, CDR1 is SGHDN and CDR2 FVKESK. This CDR3 is 17 amino acids long. The V and J ends lost 0 bases and 2 bases respectively, with 14 bases between them. The CDR3 loop is CASSQEPLDVPYNEQFL. Here the CDR3 DNA reads TGTGCCAGCAGCCAAGAACCCCTAGACGTTCCCTACAATGAGCAGTTCTTA.

The V gene is TRBV28, the J gene TRBJ2-1, with 9 bases that match TRBD1. This CDR3 is built from 15 residues. Germline loops: CDR1 MDHEN, CDR2 SYDVKM. With 3 bases clipped from V and 6 bases from J, the junction kept 6 bases outside the gene matches. This CDR3 is CASSFGTGFFNEQFF. In DNA form, the CDR3 reads TGTGCCAGCAGTTTTGGGACAGGGTTTTTCAATGAGCAGTTCTTC.

CDR3 sequence (DNA): TGTGCCAGCAGTTTAGCGGGGAGGCCAGATACGCAGTATTTT. Its protein is CASSLAGRPDTQYF. The chain links TRBV28 to TRBJ2-3; D is perhaps TRBD2 (6 bases). With 2 bases removed from V and 4 bases from J, the gap between germline ends came to 10 bases. The CDR3 has 14 amino acids. Germline CDR1 and CDR2: MDHEN and SYDVKM.

This clonotype was counted only a few times. The chain combines TRBV28 with TRBJ1-5; 7 nucleotides line up with TRBD1. The germline CDR1 and CDR2 sequences are MDHEN and SYDVKM. The junction had 10 bases not matched to a gene; V was cut back by 6 bases and J by 2 bases. The CDR3 runs to 16 residues. The CDR3 is CASRNSDRLGNQPQHF. DNA of the CDR3: TGTGCCAGCAGGAACTCGGACAGGCTCGGCAATCAGCCCCAGCATTTT. Combining the CDR3 with reference TRBV28 and TRBJ1-5 gives the whole variable domain DVKVTQSSRYLVKRTGEKVFLECVQDMDHENMFWYRQDPGLGLRLIYFSYDVKMKEKGDIPEGYSVSREKKERFSLILESASTNQTSMYLCASRNSDRLGNQPQHFGDGTRLSIL.

This clonotype appeared a few times. The V gene is TRBV7-6, the J gene TRBJ2-1; no definite D call. V was pared by 1 base and J by 6 bases, with 10 bases between. The CDR3 is made up of 14 amino acids. The germline V gene encodes CDR1 SGHVS and CDR2 FNYEAQ. Written as DNA, the CDR3 is TGTGCCAGCAGCTTAGAGGGCGAGCCCAATGAGCAGTTCTTC. Its protein is CASSLEGEPNEQFF. Drawing the rest from reference TRBV7-6 and TRBJ2-1, the complete variable domain is GAGVSQSPRYKVTKRGQDVALRCDPISGHVSLYWYRQALGQGPEFLTYFNYEAQQDKSGLPNDRFSAERPEGSISTLTIQRTEQRDSAMYRCASSLEGEPNEQFFGPGTRLTVL.

The chain links TRBV28 to TRBJ2-3; possible D gene TRBD1, 6 bases. The CDR3 spans 15 residues. Germline-derived CDR1 and CDR2 are MDHEN and SYDVKM. Trimming took off 5 bases at V and 2 bases at J, with 14 bases between the two ends. The chain's CDR3 is CASSLGQPDTDTQYF. The CDR3 DNA follows: TGTGCCAGCAGTCTTGGACAGCCCGACACAGATACGCAGTATTTT.

This clonotype turned up a few times. J is TRBJ2-1 and V is TRBV7-8; D assignment may be TRBD1 or TRBD2 (7 bases each). From germline, CDR1 is SGHVS and CDR2 FQNEAQ. V was clipped by 5 bases and J by 7 bases, with 21 bases between them. The CDR3 is made up of 16 amino acids. The DNA for the CDR3 is TGTGCCAGCAGCGCCTCCGGGACAGTCGGGGGGAATGAGCAGTTCTTC. The encoded protein is CASSASGTVGGNEQFF.

This chain uses TRBV28 with TRBJ1-1; TRBD1 might be the D (6 bases). The V end lost 5 bases, the J end lost 0 bases, and 13 bases lay between the germline ends. Per the germline V gene, CDR1 is MDHEN and CDR2 is SYDVKM. CDR3 length: 15 residues. In nucleotides, the CDR3 is TGTGCCAGCAGTCTCCGGACAGACCTGAACACTGAAGCTTTCTTT. The encoded protein is CASSLRTDLNTEAFF. The full variable domain, rest sourced from reference TRBV28 and TRBJ1-1, is DVKVTQSSRYLVKRTGEKVFLECVQDMDHENMFWYRQDPGLGLRLIYFSYDVKMKEKGDIPEGYSVSREKKERFSLILESASTNQTSMYLCASSLRTDLNTEAFFGQGTRLTVV.

The V and J genes are TRBV18 and TRBJ1-1, with 12 bases matching TRBD1. V lost 5 bases, J lost 5 bases, and 15 bases stayed unmatched. Germline CDR1 KGHSH, CDR2 LQKENI. The CDR3 extends over 18 amino acids. CDR3: CASSGLRDRGPGGTEAFF. The DNA of the CDR3 is TGTGCCAGCTCAGGCCTCCGGGACAGGGGGCCAGGTGGAACTGAAGCTTTCTTT.

The V gene is TRBV19, the J gene TRBJ2-3; 10 nucleotides line up with TRBD1. The V and J ends lost 7 bases and 3 bases, in that order; junction bases with no gene match: 10. CDR1 and CDR2 (germline): LNHDA, SQIVND (reference sequence). The CDR3 spans 16 residues. The CDR3 here is CASIPDRGRGTDTQYF. Written as DNA, the CDR3 is TGTGCCAGTATCCCAGACAGGGGGCGAGGGACAGATACGCAGTATTTT.